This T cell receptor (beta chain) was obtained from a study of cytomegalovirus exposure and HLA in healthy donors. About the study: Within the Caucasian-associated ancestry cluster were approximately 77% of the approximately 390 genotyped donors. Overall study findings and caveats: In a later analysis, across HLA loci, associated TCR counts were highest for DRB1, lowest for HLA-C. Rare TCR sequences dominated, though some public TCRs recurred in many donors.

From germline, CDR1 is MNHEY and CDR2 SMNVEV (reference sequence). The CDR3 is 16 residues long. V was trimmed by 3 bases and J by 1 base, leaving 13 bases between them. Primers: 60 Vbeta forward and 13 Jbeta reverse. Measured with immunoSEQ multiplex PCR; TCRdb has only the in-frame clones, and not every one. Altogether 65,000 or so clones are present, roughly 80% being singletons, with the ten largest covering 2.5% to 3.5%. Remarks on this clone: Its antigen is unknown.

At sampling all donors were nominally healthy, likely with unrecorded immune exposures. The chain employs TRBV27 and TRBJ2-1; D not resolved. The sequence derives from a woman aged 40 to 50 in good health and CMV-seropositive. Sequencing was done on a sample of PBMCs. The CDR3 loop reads CASSFALHTSYNEQFF. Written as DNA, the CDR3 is TGTGCCAGCAGTTTTGCCCTCCATACTTCCTACAATGAGCAGTTCTTC.